These T cell receptor beta chains were read from a single sample in a study of tumor-infiltrating lymphocytes in localized non-small cell lung cancer. Assay used: immunoSEQ multiplex PCR; TCRdb lists only in-frame clones, some missing. The sample has approximately 17,000 clones, about three quarters seen once. Sequencing was done on a sample of lung tumor tissue. The source is a human donor with non-small cell lung cancer. Both conserved end residues are part of each CDR3. The D gene is left open where the match is weak. Clone size appears in some rows only: once, few, many, or a class for an expanded clone.

d_call: -
j_call: TRBJ1-1
cdr3_length: 13
clone_size: -
v_call: TRBV7-6
cdr3_nt: TGTGCCAGCAGCCAAGACCTAAACACTGAAGCTTTCTTT
cdr3_aa: CASSQDLNTEAFF

d_call: -
j_call: TRBJ1-4
cdr3_length: 15
clone_size: -
v_call: TRBV30
cdr3_nt: TGTGCCTGGAGTGTATTCGGGGGGCGCAATGAAAAACTGTTTTTT
cdr3_aa: CAWSVFGGRNEKLFF

d_call: -
j_call: TRBJ2-3
cdr3_length: 15
clone_size: few
v_call: TRBV10-1
cdr3_nt: TGCGCCAGCAGCCCCGGGGTAGCGGCCACAGATACGCAGTATTTT
cdr3_aa: CASSPGVAATDTQYF

d_call: TRBD2
j_call: TRBJ2-3
cdr3_length: 14
clone_size: -
v_call: TRBV30
cdr3_nt: TGTGCCTGGAGTAATAGCGGGGGAACAGATACGCAGTATTTT
cdr3_aa: CAWSNSGGTDTQYF

d_call: TRBD1
j_call: TRBJ1-2
cdr3_length: 14
clone_size: -
v_call: TRBV19
cdr3_nt: TGTGCCAGTAGTACAAGGGACAGGGAAAGTGGCTACACCTTC
cdr3_aa: CASSTRDRESGYTF

d_call: -
j_call: TRBJ2-4
cdr3_length: 17
clone_size: once
v_call: TRBV7-2
cdr3_nt: TGTGCCAGCAGCTTAGTACGGGGTGGATTAGCCAAAAACATTCAGTACTTC
cdr3_aa: CASSLVRGGLAKNIQYF

d_call: -
j_call: TRBJ2-3
cdr3_length: 14
clone_size: -
v_call: TRBV5-6
cdr3_nt: TGTGCCAGCAGCTTGGTGGGGGGCCCAGATACGCAGTATTTT
cdr3_aa: CASSLVGGPDTQYF

d_call: -
j_call: TRBJ1-2
cdr3_length: 12
clone_size: -
v_call: TRBV7-9
cdr3_nt: TGTGCCAGCAGCTCCGGACTGGATGGCTACACCTTC
cdr3_aa: CASSSGLDGYTF

d_call: TRBD1
j_call: TRBJ2-7
cdr3_length: 14
clone_size: -
v_call: TRBV18
cdr3_nt: TGTGCCAGCTCACCACCCACAGGGGGCGACGAGCAGTACTTC
cdr3_aa: CASSPPTGGDEQYF

d_call: -
j_call: TRBJ1-1
cdr3_length: 15
clone_size: -
v_call: TRBV9
cdr3_nt: TGTGCCAGTTCCCAGGCCCCGACAGGGAACACTGAAGCTTTCTTT
cdr3_aa: CASSQAPTGNTEAFF

d_call: -
j_call: TRBJ2-7
cdr3_length: 14
clone_size: -
v_call: TRBV19
cdr3_nt: TGTGCCAGTAGTTCGGGACCCCCAGGGGACGAGCAGTACTTC
cdr3_aa: CASSSGPPGDEQYF

d_call: TRBD1
j_call: TRBJ1-1
cdr3_length: 15
clone_size: -
v_call: TRBV7-9
cdr3_nt: TGTGCCAGCAGCCCCAGGACAGGAGCGAACACTGAAGCTTTCTTT
cdr3_aa: CASSPRTGANTEAFF

d_call: -
j_call: TRBJ1-4
cdr3_length: 17
clone_size: -
v_call: TRBV4-3
cdr3_nt: TGCGCCAGCAGCCAAGACCCCTCAGGGGCAACTAATGAAAAACTGTTTTTT
cdr3_aa: CASSQDPSGATNEKLFF

d_call: -
j_call: TRBJ2-6
cdr3_length: 16
clone_size: -
v_call: TRBV29-1
cdr3_nt: TGCAGCGTTGAAAGAGACTTTGACTCTGGGGCCAACGTCCTGACTTTC
cdr3_aa: CSVERDFDSGANVLTF

d_call: -
j_call: TRBJ1-5
cdr3_length: 14
clone_size: -
v_call: TRBV19
cdr3_nt: TGTGCCAGTAGTAAGGCAGGGGTAGGCCAGCCCCAGCATTTT
cdr3_aa: CASSKAGVGQPQHF

d_call: -
j_call: TRBJ2-5
cdr3_length: 16
clone_size: -
v_call: TRBV7-9
cdr3_nt: TGTGCCAGCAGCACCTCGGGACCCTTGTACCAAGAGACCCAGTACTTC
cdr3_aa: CASSTSGPLYQETQYF

d_call: -
j_call: TRBJ1-1
cdr3_length: 13
clone_size: -
v_call: TRBV6-4
cdr3_nt: TGTGCCAGCAGTGAAGACATGAACACTGAAGCTTTCTTT
cdr3_aa: CASSEDMNTEAFF

d_call: -
j_call: TRBJ2-5
cdr3_length: 15
clone_size: few
v_call: TRBV5-6
cdr3_nt: TGTGCCAGCAGCCGGGATCAGGCCGGGGTTGAGACCCAGTACTTC
cdr3_aa: CASSRDQAGVETQYF

d_call: -
j_call: TRBJ2-3
cdr3_length: 13
clone_size: -
v_call: TRBV7-9
cdr3_nt: TGTGCCAGCAGCTTCAACTCACCAGATACGCAGTATTTT
cdr3_aa: CASSFNSPDTQYF

d_call: TRBD2
j_call: TRBJ2-1
cdr3_length: 15
clone_size: -
v_call: TRBV7-9
cdr3_nt: TGTGCCAGCAGCCTTAGCGGGAGCGCTTCCAATGAGCAGTTCTTC
cdr3_aa: CASSLSGSASNEQFF

d_call: -
j_call: TRBJ1-1
cdr3_length: 17
clone_size: -
v_call: TRBV5-5
cdr3_nt: TGTGCCAGCAGCTTACAGCCGATCACAGGGTCCGAGTTCGGAGCTTTCTTT
cdr3_aa: CASSLQPITGSEFGAFF

d_call: TRBD2
j_call: TRBJ2-5
cdr3_length: 15
clone_size: -
v_call: TRBV27
cdr3_nt: TGTGCCAGCGGGGTTAGCGGGAGTCGCCAAGAGACCCAGTACTTC
cdr3_aa: CASGVSGSRQETQYF